Here is one TCR beta chain with its context. Its cognate antigen is unknown. This entry comes from a study of shared clonotypes between healthy human individuals. General study results and limits: Blood was the sole source, and tissue repertoires probably differ.

The donor cohort consisted entirely of Caucasian adults residing in Nashville, Tennessee. Sequencing used immunoSEQ multiplex PCR; TCRdb keeps in-frame clones, though not all of them. The repertoire includes under 2,500,000 clones, approximately 94% of them detected once, and more than 0.1% sits in the top ten. The TCR sequence derives from a man between 18 and 29 years old in good health. Sequencing used naive CD4+ T cells sorted from blood. Subset indicated: CD45RA+ positively selected.

The CDR3: CASSLTSGLGTDTQYF. Written as DNA, the CDR3 is TGCGCCAGCAGCTTAACTAGCGGGCTTGGCACAGATACGCAGTATTTT. The J gene is TRBJ2-3, the V gene TRBV5-1, with 9 bases lining up with TRBD2. From germline, CDR1 is SGHRS and CDR2 YFSETQ. There are 16 residues in the CDR3. V was pared by 2 bases and J by 1 base, with 5 bases of the junction left unmatched.